The next 17 T cell receptor beta chains were all read from a single sample in a study of T-cell memory formation after mild COVID-19 (dated by TCRdb to the early 2020s). Library method: 5' RACE. TCRdb lists the instrument as Illumina NovaSeq 6000. TCRdb redid the processing of the public reads, applying fastp at Q25 and MiXCR, and retained in-frame beta chains. When rows share a CDR3 protein, they turn into one entry using the most common DNA and genes. This sample holds hundreds of thousands of distinct CDR3 sequences; roughly a fifth were observed only once. Roughly 8.1% of the sample rests with the top ten. Sequencing was carried out using PBMCs or a T cell subset sorted from them (not recorded which). The origin of the receptors is an adult woman who had mild COVID-19 (a few samples of this study predate the infection). The sample titles of this study are shuffled in the database, so cell type and time point are left out; the donor was told from shared clones.

The genes are TRBV7-9 and TRBJ2-2, with no clear D. The germline gives CDR1 SEHNR, CDR2 FQNEAQ (reference sequence). This CDR3 comprises 17 residues. Trimming pared 5 bases from V and 3 bases from J, leaving 19 bases between. This CDR3 reads CASSLPPGVSDTGELFF. The DNA for the CDR3 is TGTGCCAGCAGCCTTCCGCCTGGAGTCTCGGACACCGGGGAGCTGTTTTTT.

This clonotype appeared many times. In DNA form, the CDR3 reads TGTGCCAGCAGCCAAGATCGAGTTAGCGGCGATGAGCAGTTCTTC. It translates to CASSQDRVSGDEQFF. The V gene is TRBV3-1, the J gene TRBJ2-1, with a weak D call TRBD2 (6 bases). V was cut by 0 bases and J by 8 bases, with 14 bases left in between. The CDR3 extends over 15 amino acids. Germline V lookup: CDR1 LGHDT, CDR2 YNNKEL (reference sequence).

The chain employs TRBV20-1 and TRBJ1-2, with TRBD1 matching over 11 bases. The CDR3 sequence is 14 residues long. CDR1 and CDR2 from the germline V gene are DFQATT and SNEGSKA (reference sequence). Trimming removed 3 bases from V and 4 bases from J; junction bases left unmatched: 4. The CDR3 DNA is TGCAGTGCTAGGGACAGGGGGCTATTCTATGGCTACACCTTC. This gives the protein CSARDRGLFYGYTF.

A few counts support this clonotype. This chain uses TRBV10-3 with TRBJ1-1; perhaps TRBD1 as D (5 bases). Germline CDR1 is ENHRY and CDR2 is SYGVKD. Trimming took 8 bases from V and 1 from J, leaving 14 bases between them. The CDR3 contains 14 residues. CDR3 in DNA: TGTGCCATCGGACCGGGACTGCCGAACACTGAAGCTTTCTTT. This gives the protein CAIGPGLPNTEAFF.

The chain uses TRBV4-2 and TRBJ2-7; D unclear. The V gene lost 1 base and the J gene lost 7 bases, with 5 bases spanning the gap. This CDR3 contains 11 residues. Germline values: CDR1 LGHNA, CDR2 YNFKEQ. DNA for the CDR3: TGTGCCAGCAGCCAAGCGCAAGAGCAGTACTTC. Translation gives CASSQAQEQYF.

Points on this clonotype: The junction differs from germline at one of its ends, possibly a read error. CDR3 sequence reads: CASSLAGGPVDEQFF. The CDR3 nucleotides read TGTGCCAGCAGCCTAGCGGGAGGGCCGGTGGATGAGCAGTTCTTC. The J gene is TRBJ2-1, the V gene TRBV7-8; 12 bases are a match to TRBD2. CDR3 length equals 15 residues. CDR1 and CDR2 from the germline V gene are SGHVS and FQNEAQ.

J is TRBJ1-2 and V is TRBV19; the D is unclear. CDR3 length equals 14 residues. Trimming removed 8 bases at V and 4 bases at J, with 17 bases between. Looked up from germline, CDR1 is LNHDA and CDR2 is SQIVND (reference sequence). The CDR3 DNA reads as TGTGCCAGTCGACATGTAAACAGCTTCTATGGCTACACCTTC. The encoded protein is CASRHVNSFYGYTF.

The chain is built from TRBV24-1 and TRBJ2-5; D uncertain. The CDR3 loop spans 17 amino acids. Trimming took off 4 bases at V and 1 base at J, with 18 bases between the two ends. Germline V lookup: CDR1 KGHDR, CDR2 SFDVKD. This CDR3 reads CATSDSTDIPTQETQYF. CDR3 nucleotides: TGTGCCACCAGTGACTCGACCGATATCCCTACCCAAGAGACCCAGTACTTC.

The V call is TRBV5-6, the J call TRBJ2-5, with 9 bases matching TRBD2. The CDR3 contains 15 residues. J was trimmed by 1 base and V by 4 bases; bases with no gene match: 5. The V gene's germline CDR1 is SGHDT and CDR2 YYEEEE. The CDR3 protein is CASSVAGEFQETQYF. The CDR3 DNA reads TGTGCCAGCAGCGTAGCGGGGGAGTTCCAAGAGACCCAGTACTTC.

The CDR3 DNA sequence: TGTGCCAGCAGCGATCTGACCTCCTACGAGCAGTACTTC. This sequence encodes CASSDLTSYEQYF. This chain connects TRBV27 to TRBJ2-7; D is undetermined. The CDR3 runs to 13 residues. In germline, CDR1 is MNHEY, CDR2 SMNVEV (reference sequence). Trimming took off 6 bases at V and 0 bases at J, with 9 bases between the two ends.

This clonotype has only a few counts. J is TRBJ2-2 and V is TRBV5-1; no clear D. The CDR3 contains 15 residues. Germline CDR1 and CDR2: SGHRS and YFSETQ. V was clipped by 4 bases and J by 1 base, with 11 bases between them. The chain's CDR3 is CASSLVKVNTGELFF. The CDR3 DNA sequence: TGCGCCAGCAGCCTGGTTAAGGTGAACACCGGGGAGCTGTTTTTT.

The genes are TRBV18 and TRBJ2-2, with a tentative D call TRBD2 (7 bases). Germline assignment: CDR1 KGHSH and CDR2 LQKENI. Trimming stripped 6 bases from V and 4 bases from J, with 21 bases between. The CDR3 totals 17 residues. The CDR3 sequence is CASSPGGRLDITGELFF. In nucleotides, the CDR3 is TGTGCCAGCTCGCCGGGGGGCAGACTCGATATCACCGGGGAGCTGTTTTTT.

The rearrangement uses TRBV5-6 and TRBJ1-5; D not certain. The CDR3 sequence is 15 residues long. Trimming pared 2 bases from V and 1 base from J, leaving 10 bases between. CDR1 and CDR2 from the germline V gene are SGHDT and YYEEEE. The CDR3 is CASSFRGLSNQPQHF. CDR3 DNA: TGTGCCAGCAGCTTTCGAGGGCTGAGCAATCAGCCCCAGCATTTT.

This clonotype was detected ten times or more. The CDR3 region is CASSPPAAGYQFF. In DNA, the CDR3 is TGTGCCAGCAGCCCCCCCGCGGCAGGGTATCAGTTCTTC. V and J are TRBV7-9 and TRBJ2-1; D may be TRBD1 (5 bases). The CDR3 totals 13 residues. Trimming removed 5 bases at V and 13 bases at J, with 18 bases between. Germline CDR1 SEHNR, CDR2 FQNEAQ (reference sequence).

This chain connects TRBV5-4 to TRBJ2-4; 14 bases line up with TRBD2. The V gene's germline CDR1 is SGHNT and CDR2 YYREEE (reference sequence). V lost 8 bases and J lost 2; bases outside the gene matches: 18. The CDR3 spans 20 residues. CDR3 DNA: TGTGCCAGTTTTGTCCGCGGGACTAGCGGGGGCCCCCCACCCAAAAACATTCAGTACTTC. Its translation: CASFVRGTSGGPPPKNIQYF.

This clonotype was seen only a few times. The V call is TRBV6-1, the J call TRBJ1-1, with 12 bases that match TRBD1. The J segment lost 11 bases and the V segment lost 3 bases, leaving 4 bases of the junction unmatched. The CDR3 length is 13 residues. Germline-derived CDR1 and CDR2 are MNHNS and SASEGT. CDR3 residues: CASSDGTGGDAFF. The CDR3 DNA is TGTGCCAGCAGTGATGGGACAGGGGGCGACGCTTTCTTT.

The sample holds a few counts of this clonotype. The genes are TRBV7-3 and TRBJ2-2; 13 bases are shared with TRBD2. The CDR3 totals 16 residues. With 5 bases clipped from V and 1 base from J, the junction kept 1 base outside the gene matches. CDR1 is SGHTA, CDR2 FQGTGA, per germline. CDR3 coding DNA: TGTGCCAGCAGCAGGACTAGCGGGGGGAACACCGGGGAGCTGTTTTTT. The encoded protein is CASSRTSGGNTGELFF.